Listed below are T cell receptor beta chains from one sample, sequenced in a study of OX40 agonist ivuxolimab in advanced cancers. Clones were sequenced by immunoSEQ multiplex PCR, and TCRdb holds only the in-frame ones, with some missing. Of tens of thousands of clones listed, about nine tenths are singletons. The source was CD4+ or CD8+ T cells sorted from blood, collected in a trial of the OX40 agonist ivuxolimab. These receptors were taken from an adult with an advanced solid tumor such as melanoma, head and neck, liver or kidney cancer. The CDR3 runs from the conserved cysteine through the conserved F or W. D genes are given only for firm matches. The listing skips clone size in some rows; elsewhere it reads once, few, many or a size class.

CDR3nt	CDR3aa	v_gene	j_gene	abundance	d_gene
TGTGCCAGCAGAACAGGGTGGACTGAAGCTTTCTTT	CASRTGWTEAFF	TRBV19	TRBJ1-1	-	-
TGTGCCAGCGCCGGGGACCGGAGGCAGGCTAATCAGCCCCAGCATTTT	CASAGDRRQANQPQHF	TRBV2	TRBJ1-5	-	-
TGTGCCAGCAGCTTAGTTTGGTCAGGGCACACTGAAGCTTTCTTT	CASSLVWSGHTEAFF	TRBV7-2	TRBJ1-1	-	-
TGTGCCAGCAGCCAGGGTGGCGAGCAGTACTTC	CASSQGGEQYF	TRBV7-3	TRBJ2-7	once	-
TGTGCCAGCACCCCCAGCCCAGGAAAGACCCAGTACTTC	CASTPSPGKTQYF	TRBV28	TRBJ2-5	-	-
TGTGCCAGCAGTTACGTAGCGGGAGGGCTCACAGATACGCAGTATTTT	CASSYVAGGLTDTQYF	TRBV6-5	TRBJ2-3	-	TRBD2
TGTGCCATCAGTGAGGGGGTAGCGGGAGGGGAATACAATGAGCAGTTCTTC	CAISEGVAGGEYNEQFF	TRBV10-3	TRBJ2-1	-	TRBD2
TGTGCCAGCAGTTTATCTCCCGGACGGAGCGAATTCTTC	CASSLSPGRSEFF	TRBV27	TRBJ2-1	once	-
TGTGCCAGTAGTATGCAGCGGTCTAGCACAGATACGCAGTATTTT	CASSMQRSSTDTQYF	TRBV19	TRBJ2-3	-	-
TGTGCCACCAGCAGAGAACGGACAGGAGGGAATGAGCAGTTCTTC	CATSRERTGGNEQFF	TRBV15	TRBJ2-1	once	-
TGTGCCAGCAGCTTAGACAGGGGTATTTTTGCCTACGAGCAGTACTTC	CASSLDRGIFAYEQYF	TRBV11-2	TRBJ2-7	-	-
TGTGCCAGCAGTTCCGGGACAGGAGTCACAGATACGCAGTATTTT	CASSSGTGVTDTQYF	TRBV28	TRBJ2-3	-	TRBD1
TGTGCCAGCAGTTATTATTCGGGGGCTGAAGCTTTCTTT	CASSYYSGAEAFF	TRBV6-6	TRBJ1-1	-	-
TGTGCTAGCAGCTTATACCAGGGAAACTACGAGCAGTACTTC	CASSLYQGNYEQYF	TRBV7-7	TRBJ2-7	-	-
TGTGCCAGCACCCATACCGGGACTAGCGGGAATGAGCAGTTCTTC	CASTHTGTSGNEQFF	TRBV7-9	TRBJ2-1	-	TRBD2
TGTGCCAGCAGCTCGCCGGGACAGATCCTCCTTAGCTCCTACGAGCAGTACTTC	CASSSPGQILLSSYEQYF	TRBV11-2	TRBJ2-7	-	TRBD1
TGTGCCAGCAGCGTAGGGGACTCGATCGGCTACGAGCAGTACTTC	CASSVGDSIGYEQYF	TRBV9	TRBJ2-7	-	-
TGTGCCAGCAGTTACTCGATTAGCGAAAGTTACAATGAGCAGTTCTTC	CASSYSISESYNEQFF	TRBV6-6	TRBJ2-1	-	-